A single sample is the source of the 19 T cell receptor beta chains below, sequenced in a study of cytomegalovirus exposure and HLA in healthy donors. Profiled with immunoSEQ multiplex PCR; TCRdb holds only in-frame clones, not every one. This table holds about 70,000 clones, around 92% found once. The sequenced material came from PBMCs. These receptors came from a man between 18 and 29 years old in good health and CMV-seropositive.

This chain joins TRBV7-2 and TRBJ2-1; tentatively, D is TRBD2 (6 bases). The CDR3 extends over 16 amino acids. Germline V gene sequence: CDR1 SGHTA, CDR2 FQGNSA. Trimming took 5 bases from V and 4 from J, leaving 18 bases between them. CDR3 loop: CASSPDSVAEYNEQFF. The CDR3 bases are TGTGCCAGCAGCCCGGATTCTGTAGCGGAGTACAATGAGCAGTTCTTC.

The J gene is TRBJ1-1, the V gene TRBV18; D might be TRBD1 (6 bases). The CDR3 runs to 16 residues. Trimming removed 0 bases from V and 4 bases from J, with 15 bases in between. Germline loops: CDR1 KGHSH, CDR2 LQKENI. The DNA for the CDR3 is TGTGCCAGCTCACCACCGGGGAGGGGGGCAGCCACTGAAGCTTTCTTT. As protein: CASSPPGRGAATEAFF.

This sequence joins TRBV4-1 and TRBJ2-3; TRBD2 matches 7 bases. There are 16 residues in the CDR3. V gave up 4 bases and J gave up 4 bases; unmatched junction bases: 11. Per germline, CDR1 MGHRA and CDR2 YSYEKL. CDR3 bases: TGCGCCAGCAGCCGAGCGGGATTAGTAAGATCAGATACGCAGTATTTT. Translated: CASSRAGLVRSDTQYF.

The CDR3 coding sequence is TGCGCCAGCAGCCCTAGCGGGGACCAAGAGACCCAGTACTTC. Amino acid sequence: CASSPSGDQETQYF. The chain couples TRBV5-1 to TRBJ2-5; 9 nucleotides agree with TRBD2. CDR1 is SGHRS and CDR2 is YFSETQ in the germline V gene. Trimming took 4 bases from V and 0 from J; bases not matched to a gene: 1. The CDR3 loop spans 14 amino acids.

The sample holds one count of this clone. The V and J genes are TRBV5-5 and TRBJ2-7; 11 bases fit TRBD1. After removal of 1 base from V and 6 bases from J, the junction contained 3 bases not matched to a gene. The CDR3 length is 14 residues. Per the germline V gene, CDR1 is SGHKS and CDR2 is YYEKEE (reference sequence). CDR3 DNA: TGTGCCAGCAGCTTGATCGGGACAGGGGGCGAGCAGTACTTC. Its protein is CASSLIGTGGEQYF.

In this sample, this clone turned up a few times. The chain employs TRBV7-9 and TRBJ1-2; perhaps TRBD1 as D (5 bases). Germline V lookup: CDR1 SEHNR, CDR2 FQNEAQ (reference sequence). Trimming stripped 8 bases from V and 3 bases from J, with 16 bases between. CDR3 length equals 14 residues. The CDR3 bases are TGTGCCAGCTCCCCCGCCGAGACAGACTATGGCTACACCTTC. It codes for CASSPAETDYGYTF.

This chain's CDR3 is CASSPTGEPDTQYF. In DNA, the CDR3 is TGTGCCAGCAGCCCGACAGGGGAACCAGATACGCAGTATTTT. The rearrangement links TRBV9 to TRBJ2-3; 8 bases line up with TRBD1. Trimming at V came to 4 bases and at J to 4 bases, leaving 5 bases not matched to a gene. Germline assignment: CDR1 SGDLS and CDR2 YYNGEE. The CDR3 is 14 amino acids. The complete variable domain, with remaining parts taken from reference TRBV9 and TRBJ2-3, reads DSGVTQTPKHLITATGQRVTLRCSPRSGDLSVYWYQQSLDQGLQFLIQYYNGEERAKGNILERFSAQQFPDLHSELNLSSLELGDSALYFCASSPTGEPDTQYFGPGTRLTVL.

This chain joins TRBV5-8 and TRBJ1-5, with 12 bases fitting TRBD1. This CDR3 is 17 amino acids long. The V segment lost 5 bases and the J segment 2 bases; nucleotides outside the gene matches: 8. Germline V gives CDR1 SGHTS, CDR2 YDEGEE. CDR3 in amino acids: CASRRDRGQRGNQPQHF. For the CDR3, the DNA is TGTGCCAGCAGACGGGACAGGGGGCAGAGAGGCAATCAGCCCCAGCATTTT.

The chain couples TRBV6-5 to TRBJ2-7; D gene ambiguous. With 7 bases removed from V and 5 bases from J, the gap between germline ends came to 9 bases. The CDR3 runs to 11 residues. Germline V gene data show CDR1 as MNHEY and CDR2 as SVGAGI. The chain's CDR3 is CASTGPNEQYF. Here the CDR3 DNA reads TGTGCCAGCACTGGGCCGAACGAGCAGTACTTC.

The chain couples TRBV6-5 to TRBJ2-3; 7 nucleotides line up with TRBD1. The CDR3 spans 15 residues. J gave up 5 bases and V 7 bases, and 12 bases lay outside the gene matches. CDR1 and CDR2 (germline): MNHEY, SVGAGI. The CDR3 protein is CASNHRGQRLDTQYF. CDR3 in DNA: TGTGCCAGCAATCATCGGGGACAGAGGTTAGATACGCAGTATTTT.

This clone was observed a few times. The V and J genes are TRBV5-1 and TRBJ2-7; tentative D call: TRBD2 (6 bases). Germline values: CDR1 SGHRS, CDR2 YFSETQ. Trimming stripped 5 bases from V and 2 bases from J, with 20 bases between. The CDR3 covers 16 residues. CDR3 coding DNA: TGCGCCAGCAGAAGGGAGGAGCCCCCACGACCCTACGAGCAGTACTTC. Its translation is CASRREEPPRPYEQYF.

This clone was observed once. The chain joins TRBV29-1 to TRBJ2-6; 8 positions match TRBD1. Trimming at V came to 0 bases and at J to 1 base, leaving 5 bases not matched to a gene. CDR1 is SQVTM, CDR2 ANQGSEA, per germline. The CDR3 has 17 residues. The CDR3 protein is CSVEDSGGTSGANVLTF. In nucleotides, the CDR3 is TGCAGCGTTGAAGATTCAGGGGGCACGTCTGGGGCCAACGTCCTGACTTTC.

This clone was recorded once. This chain links TRBV6-5 with TRBJ2-7; D is possibly TRBD1 (5 bases). Germline lookup yields CDR1 MNHEY and CDR2 SVGAGI. Between the trimmed V and J ends, which lost 0 bases and 3 bases, there was a span of 9 bases. The length of the CDR3 is 14 residues. CDR3 nucleotide sequence: TGTGCCAGCAGTTACTCGCCAGGGCGCTACGAGCAGTACTTC. It codes for CASSYSPGRYEQYF.

This chain links TRBV15 with TRBJ2-1; no firm D call. Trimming left V 4 bases short and J 9 bases short, with 10 bases between. Germline loops: CDR1 LNHNV, CDR2 YYDKDF (reference sequence). The CDR3 consists of 12 residues. The CDR3 sequence: CATSTLPGEQFF. CDR3 bases: TGTGCCACCAGCACCCTCCCGGGTGAGCAGTTCTTC.

The chain couples TRBV10-3 to TRBJ1-1, with a possible D match to TRBD1 (5 bases). CDR1 is ENHRY, CDR2 SYGVKD, per germline. The CDR3 totals 14 residues. Trimming removed 2 bases from V and 3 bases from J, with 10 bases in between. The CDR3 sequence is CAISERGGDTEAFF. The CDR3 DNA reads as TGTGCCATCAGTGAGCGGGGGGGGGACACTGAAGCTTTCTTT.

This chain links TRBV5-5 with TRBJ2-3; D is undetermined. Trimming pared 2 bases from V and 13 bases from J, leaving 14 bases between. Germline assignment: CDR1 SGHKS and CDR2 YYEKEE (reference sequence). The CDR3 covers 12 residues. The CDR3 DNA is TGTGCCAGCAGCTTAACGGGTTCTTCGGAGTATTTT. Its translation: CASSLTGSSEYF.

CDR3 nucleotides: TGTGCCAGTAGTATCGGACAGCCCTACGAGCAGTACTTC. Its translation is CASSIGQPYEQYF. The J gene is TRBJ2-7, the V gene TRBV19; maybe TRBD1 (6 bases). CDR3 length: 13 residues. The V end was cut by 3 bases, the J end by 2 bases, with 8 bases between. The germline gives CDR1 LNHDA, CDR2 SQIVND (reference sequence).

The rearrangement links TRBV6-5 to TRBJ1-5, with a tentative D call TRBD1 (5 bases). The CDR3 covers 15 residues. Germline CDR1 MNHEY, CDR2 SVGAGI. Trimming took 0 bases from V and 7 from J, leaving 13 bases between them. The CDR3 DNA follows: TGTGCCAGCAGTTACTCTAGGGGCTCGTTGCAGCCCCAGCATTTT. Translated, it gives CASSYSRGSLQPQHF.

This rearrangement joins TRBV5-1 to TRBJ2-1; 12 positions agree with TRBD2. Germline V gene sequence: CDR1 SGHRS, CDR2 YFSETQ. The V and J ends lost 0 bases and 9 bases, in that order; junction bases with no gene match: 1. The CDR3 spans 14 residues. Here the CDR3 DNA reads TGCGCCAGCAGCTTGGGACTAGCGGGAGCTGAGCAGTTCTTC. It codes for CASSLGLAGAEQFF.